This T cell receptor beta chain comes out of a study of T cell responses to AZD1222 COVID-19 vaccine. Turning to the study itself: Pooling was applied to second doses at about 4 or about 12 weeks.

In regard to this clone: The antigen is unknown.

Produced via immunoSEQ multiplex PCR; TCRdb's table is partial and in-frame only. The sample contains under 130,000 clones, 90% of which appear only once. The study, taken as a whole, reports: When two AZD1222 doses had been given, Spike-specific TCR breadth and depth rose. Among the donors, most were white British and more were female, and clonal diversity was possibly underestimated. CD4 TCRs covered the whole spike, strongest at regions 160-218 and 743-854.

Germline-derived CDR1 and CDR2 are MNHEY and SMNVEV (reference sequence). V was trimmed by 4 bases and J by 6 bases, leaving 19 bases between them. The CDR3 has 15 amino acids. The sequence was collected from an adult in good health. The sample was peripheral blood, taken on day 0 of AZD1222 vaccination. The chain combines TRBV27 with TRBJ2-7; the D gene could be TRBD1 or TRBD2 (6 bases each). The CDR3 nucleotides read TGTGCCAGCAGTTCCCTACTAGGGGGGTCCGTCGAGCAGTACTTC. Protein: CASSSLLGGSVEQYF.